The 6 T cell receptor beta chains presented below share a single source sample, sequenced in a study of blood T cells in healthy people across ages. Primers used in a second PCR of about 7 to 12 cycles were a sample-barcoded 5' primer and a J-beta primer mix. TCRdb used MiXCR to reprocess the 5' RACE reads, holding one entry per CDR3 protein. The sample contains hundreds of thousands of distinct CDR3 sequences, about three fifths of which appear only once. The specimen was blood. These receptors were taken from a young man in good health.

This clonotype has only a few counts. The chain combines TRBV29-1 with TRBJ2-1, with D maybe TRBD1 (6 bases). V gave up 7 bases and J gave up 3 bases, with 10 bases separating them. CDR3 length equals 12 residues. From germline, CDR1 is SQVTM and CDR2 ANQGSEA. CDR3 sequence: CSGDTSYNEQFF. The CDR3 bases are TGCAGCGGGGACACAAGCTACAATGAGCAGTTCTTC.

This sequence joins TRBV3-1 and TRBJ2-5; D may be TRBD2 (5 bases). The CDR3 is 16 amino acids. Germline lookup yields CDR1 LGHDT and CDR2 YNNKEL (reference sequence). Trimming stripped 8 bases from V and 2 bases from J, with 21 bases between. CDR3 coding DNA: TGTGCCAGCCAGCATACCCTCAGGAGGACTCAAGAGACCCAGTACTTC. Its translation: CASQHTLRRTQETQYF.

The chain has TRBV7-2 and TRBJ2-5; D remains ambiguous. The DNA end is more similar to TRBJ2-7, so the J call may be wrong. This CDR3 spans 12 amino acids. The V gene's germline CDR1 is SGHTA and CDR2 FQGNSA. CDR3 coding DNA: TGTGCCAGCAGCCCGCTTATGGACGAGCAGTACTTC. Its translation is CASSPLMDEQYF.

The chain combines TRBV29-1 with TRBJ2-1; 7 bases match TRBD2. The V gene end was trimmed by 6 bases and the J gene end by 1 base; junction bases not matched to a gene: 27. Germline V gives CDR1 SQVTM, CDR2 ANQGSEA. This CDR3 is built from 21 residues. Here the CDR3 reads CSVGRSEVLGGIMGSYNEQFF. CDR3 sequence (DNA): TGCAGCGTCGGGAGGAGTGAGGTGTTGGGGGGGATAATGGGGTCCTACAATGAGCAGTTCTTC.

The table lists this clonotype with a few counts. This rearrangement joins TRBV4-1 to TRBJ2-5; D might be TRBD1 (6 bases). Deletions cut 1 base from V and 4 bases from J, with 13 bases between. From germline, CDR1 is MGHRA and CDR2 YSYEKL. This CDR3 has 15 amino acids. CDR3 in amino acids: CASSQGDTLVETQYF. CDR3 bases: TGCGCCAGCAGCCAAGGGGACACCCTTGTAGAGACCCAGTACTTC.

This chain links TRBV9 with TRBJ2-4, with 11 bases matching TRBD1. There are 15 residues in the CDR3. Losses at the gene ends were 3 bases for V and 13 bases for J; bases not matched to a gene: 12. CDR1 is SGDLS, CDR2 YYNGEE, per germline. The CDR3 loop is CASSASGTGGKEQYF. The CDR3 DNA follows: TGTGCCAGCAGCGCTTCCGGGACAGGGGGAAAAGAGCAGTACTTC.